This record covers a single T cell receptor (beta chain). These data come from a study of siplizumab effects on memory and regulatory T cells. Generated by immunoSEQ multiplex PCR, the TCRdb table keeps only in-frame clones and is missing some. This table has approximately 94,000 clones, over 90% appearing once. CDR1 and CDR2 from the germline V gene are SSHAT and FNYEAQ (reference sequence). The CDR3 is 14 amino acids. Trimming took 11 bases from V and 3 from J; bases not matched to a gene: 9. This TCR came from a human donor in good health. The rearrangement joins TRBV7-7 to TRBJ2-2; 7 bases map to TRBD2. Sequenced sample: non-Treg CD4+ T cells sorted from blood. The CDR3 loop reads CAVFRAGDTGELFF. CDR3 coding DNA: TGTGCCGTGTTTCGGGCGGGAGACACCGGGGAGCTGTTTTTT.